This entry lists 27 T cell receptor beta chains sequenced from one sample in a study of blood T cells in healthy people across ages. PCR was performed a second time for roughly 6 to 12 cycles using a sample-barcoded 5' primer and a J-beta primer mix. TCRdb reprocessed the 5' RACE reads with MiXCR, giving one entry per CDR3 protein. The repertoire holds about 620,000 distinct CDR3 sequences, with under 25% as singletons. Sequencing input: blood. Source of these receptors: an older man in good health.

The chain recombines TRBV28 with TRBJ2-3; perhaps TRBD2 as D (5 bases). CDR1 is MDHEN and CDR2 is SYDVKM in the germline V gene. This CDR3 region has 12 residues. V was trimmed by 7 bases and J by 4 bases, leaving 9 bases between them. CDR3 amino acids: CASIGGSDTQYF. The CDR3 nucleotides are TGTGCCAGCATAGGAGGATCAGATACGCAGTATTTT.

This clonotype appeared a few times. The rearrangement links TRBV15 to TRBJ1-5; the D gene is possibly TRBD1 (6 bases). Germline CDR1 and CDR2: LNHNV and YYDKDF (reference sequence). V was shortened by 9 bases and J by 3 bases, with 15 bases between the two germline ends. This CDR3 is built from 14 residues. The DNA of the CDR3 is TGTGCCACTGGTCGAGGGGGGGACAATCAGCCCCAGCATTTT. Its protein is CATGRGGDNQPQHF.

This clonotype was seen only a few times. The chain links TRBV10-1 to TRBJ2-1; 8 bases agree with TRBD2. J gave up 2 bases and V 5 bases, and 8 bases lay outside the gene matches. Germline loops: CDR1 WNHNN, CDR2 SYGVQD (reference sequence). The CDR3 is made up of 16 amino acids. The CDR3 sequence: CASSYSQREPYNEQFF. The CDR3 region has the DNA TGCGCCAGCAGTTACTCTCAGCGGGAGCCCTACAATGAGCAGTTCTTC.

The chain links TRBV3-1 to TRBJ1-1; 9 nucleotides line up with TRBD1. CDR1 and CDR2 (germline): LGHDT, YNNKEL (reference sequence). The CDR3 is made up of 16 amino acids. The junction had 7 bases not matched to a gene; V was cut back by 4 bases and J by 1 base. The CDR3, as DNA: TGTGCCAGCAGCCCAATTCTGACAGGGGGGAACACTGAAGCTTTCTTT. Residues: CASSPILTGGNTEAFF.

In this sample, this clonotype turned up a few times. This chain connects TRBV28 to TRBJ2-5; D could derive from TRBD1 or TRBD2 (7 bases each). The DNA end is a closer match to TRBJ2-7, so the J assignment may be wrong. The CDR3 spans 13 residues. Germline V gene lookup returns CDR1 MDHEN and CDR2 SYDVKM. CDR3 bases: TGTGCCAGCCAACAGGGGAGGGGCTACGAGCAGTACTTC. As protein: CASQQGRGYEQYF.

This clonotype turned up a few times. This rearrangement joins TRBV6-6 to TRBJ1-4; D is unclear. The V gene lost 7 bases and the J gene lost 8 bases, with 14 bases spanning the gap. CDR3 length equals 13 residues. Germline-derived CDR1 and CDR2 are MNHNY and SVGAGI (reference sequence). CDR3: CASTGRAEEKLFF. The DNA of the CDR3 is TGTGCCAGCACGGGTAGGGCGGAAGAAAAACTGTTTTTT.

The table lists this clonotype with a count of one. V is TRBV10-3 and J is TRBJ2-1, with 7 bases lining up with TRBD1. The CDR3 is 16 amino acids. Trimming at V came to 7 bases and at J to 3 bases, leaving 12 bases not matched to a gene. In germline, CDR1 is ENHRY, CDR2 SYGVKD. CDR3 protein: CAITTDRPTDYNEQFF. The CDR3 bases are TGTGCCATCACCACGGACAGGCCGACGGACTACAATGAGCAGTTCTTC.

V is TRBV7-2 and J is TRBJ2-5; 7 bases fit TRBD2. Germline loops: CDR1 SGHTA, CDR2 FQGNSA. The CDR3 runs 14 residues. J lost 5 bases, V lost 1 base, and 4 bases had no gene match. CDR3 in amino acids: CASSLGPGGETQYF. The DNA for the CDR3 is TGTGCCAGCAGCTTAGGACCCGGGGGGGAGACCCAGTACTTC. Based on the CDR3 plus reference TRBV7-2 and TRBJ2-5, the full variable domain is GAGVSQSPSNKVTEKGKDVELRCDPISGHTALYWYRQSLGQGLEFLIYFQGNSAPDKSGLPSDRFSAERTGGSVSTLTIQRTQQEDSAVYLCASSLGPGGETQYFGPGTRLLVL.

This clonotype has just a few counts. V usage is TRBV12-3 or TRBV12-4 and J usage is TRBJ2-5; D remains unclear. The CDR3 loop spans 12 amino acids. Deletions cut 3 bases from V and 6 bases from J, with 8 bases between. The CDR3 DNA reads TGTGCCAGCAGTTTGTTGGGTCAGACCCAGTACTTC. Protein sequence: CASSLLGQTQYF.

V usage is TRBV28 and J usage is TRBJ1-2; the D is unclear. V lost 10 bases and J 2 bases, leaving 14 bases between the germline ends. The length of the CDR3 is 13 residues. The germline V gene has CDR1 MDHEN and CDR2 SYDVKM. The DNA for the CDR3 is TGTGCCAACTCGAAGACACCAAACTATGGCTACACCTTC. Translating it yields CANSKTPNYGYTF.

The table lists this clonotype with a few counts. This chain joins TRBV19 and TRBJ2-5, with TRBD1 matching over 9 bases. Per germline, CDR1 LNHDA and CDR2 SQIVND (reference sequence). The CDR3 length is 15 residues. V dropped 2 bases and J dropped 4; count of bases not matched to a gene: 5. CDR3 in DNA: TGTGCCAGTAGTATATGGGGACAGGGTGGAGAGACCCAGTACTTC. Amino acids: CASSIWGQGGETQYF.

This clonotype was seen a few times. The chain employs TRBV28 and TRBJ2-5; 7 bases line up with TRBD2. The ends lost 5 bases at V and 5 bases at J; junction bases unmatched: 8. Germline V gives CDR1 MDHEN, CDR2 SYDVKM. This CDR3 contains 14 residues. Here the CDR3 DNA reads TGTGCCAGCAGTCCTTGGGGGGGAGGGGAGACCCAGTACTTC. As protein: CASSPWGGGETQYF.

This clonotype was detected many times. This chain joins TRBV4-1 and TRBJ2-5; 7 nucleotides agree with TRBD1. V trimming: 1 base; J trimming: 3 bases; junction bases outside the gene matches: 5. Germline-derived CDR1 and CDR2 are MGHRA and YSYEKL. The CDR3 sequence is 15 residues long. The CDR3 region is CASSQVDRAEETQYF. The CDR3 DNA reads as TGCGCCAGCAGCCAAGTCGACAGGGCGGAAGAGACCCAGTACTTC.

This clonotype was counted a few times. This chain connects TRBV19 to TRBJ2-1; D is unclear. Germline CDR1 LNHDA, CDR2 SQIVND (reference sequence). The CDR3 consists of 13 residues. V was cut by 5 bases and J by 6 bases, with 11 bases left in between. The CDR3 sequence is CASSAHGSNEQFF. CDR3 coding DNA: TGTGCCAGTAGTGCGCATGGGTCCAATGAGCAGTTCTTC.

This clonotype was recorded a few times. The genes are TRBV7-8 and TRBJ1-1, with D unresolved. CDR1 is SGHVS and CDR2 is FQNEAQ in the germline V gene. Trimming took 1 base from V and 3 from J, leaving 12 bases between them. The CDR3 consists of 15 residues. The CDR3 sequence: CASSLGSWTDTEAFF. CDR3 nucleotide sequence: TGTGCCAGCAGCTTAGGATCCTGGACGGACACTGAAGCTTTCTTT.

The chain links TRBV6-5 to TRBJ2-6; D call uncertain. Germline CDR1 MNHEY, CDR2 SVGAGI. The CDR3 is 13 residues long. V lost 8 bases, J lost 2 bases, and 7 bases lay in between. The CDR3 region is CASGPAGANVLTF. Written as DNA, the CDR3 is TGTGCCAGCGGCCCTGCTGGGGCCAACGTCCTGACTTTC.

The chain combines TRBV5-1 with TRBJ2-3; TRBD2 matches at 8 bases. Looked up from germline, CDR1 is SGHRS and CDR2 is YFSETQ. J was trimmed by 6 bases and V by 3 bases; bases with no gene match: 3. The CDR3 loop spans 13 amino acids. Here the CDR3 DNA reads TGCGCCAGCAGCTCCGGGGGGGAGGATACGCAGTATTTT. This gives the protein CASSSGGEDTQYF.

This clonotype was seen many times. The V call is TRBV6-6, the J call TRBJ2-3; possibly TRBD2 for D (5 bases). CDR3 length: 16 amino acids. Germline values: CDR1 MNHNY, CDR2 SVGAGI (reference sequence). Between the trimmed V and J ends, which lost 4 bases and 0 bases, there was a span of 14 bases. The CDR3 protein is CASSSAQRTSTDTQYF. The CDR3 DNA sequence: TGTGCCAGCAGTTCCGCCCAGCGGACTAGCACAGATACGCAGTATTTT.

This clonotype appeared many times. V and J are TRBV10-3 and TRBJ2-1; TRBD2 agrees at 11 bases. The CDR3 has 15 amino acids. CDR1 ENHRY and CDR2 SYGVKD come from the germline V gene. V lost 4 bases to trimming and J lost 2 bases; unmatched junction nucleotides: 1. The CDR3 region is CAISGLAGTYNEQFF. DNA of the CDR3: TGTGCCATCAGTGGACTAGCGGGGACCTACAATGAGCAGTTCTTC.

This clonotype turned up a few times. The chain uses TRBV20-1 and TRBJ2-1, with a possible D match to TRBD2 (6 bases). Per the germline V gene, CDR1 is DFQATT and CDR2 is SNEGSKA (reference sequence). Trimming removed 5 bases from V and 0 bases from J, with 17 bases in between. This CDR3 is 16 amino acids long. Written as DNA, the CDR3 is TGCAGTGCTGACCGGGACTTTCAAAGCTCCTACAATGAGCAGTTCTTC. As protein: CSADRDFQSSYNEQFF.

This clonotype was counted many times. The CDR3 region is CASNPWGDSTYEQYF. Written as DNA, the CDR3 is TGTGCCAGCAACCCGTGGGGGGACAGTACCTACGAGCAGTACTTC. The chain employs TRBV7-2 and TRBJ2-7; TRBD1 might be the D (7 bases). CDR1 is SGHTA and CDR2 is FQGNSA in the germline V gene. The V gene lost 7 bases and the J gene lost 2 bases, with 18 bases spanning the gap. The CDR3 runs 15 residues. Together with reference TRBV7-2 and TRBJ2-7, the CDR3 gives the full variable domain: GAGVSQSPSNKVTEKGKDVELRCDPISGHTALYWYRQSLGQGLEFLIYFQGNSAPDKSGLPSDRFSAERTGGSVSTLTIQRTQQEDSAVYLCASNPWGDSTYEQYFGPGTRLTVT.

The V gene is TRBV29-1, the J gene TRBJ2-7; 14 nucleotides agree with TRBD2. Germline V gives CDR1 SQVTM, CDR2 ANQGSEA. The trim removed 8 bases at V and 5 bases at J, leaving 17 bases unmatched. The CDR3 runs to 17 residues. Here the CDR3 DNA reads TGCAGCCCTTGCCTTCCCGGGACTAGCGGGAGTTTAGACGAGCAGTACTTC. Translating gives CSPCLPGTSGSLDEQYF.

This clonotype turned up a few times. The chain links TRBV9 to TRBJ2-5; TRBD1 or TRBD2 may be the D gene (6 bases each). The tail of the sequence fits TRBJ2-1 better, so the J call may be wrong. CDR3 length: 15 residues. Germline CDR1 reads SGDLS; CDR2 reads YYNGEE. CDR3 DNA sequence: TGTGCCAGCAGCGTAGCCCCGGGGGCGCAAGGGGAGCAGTTCTTC. The encoded protein is CASSVAPGAQGEQFF.

This rearrangement joins TRBV5-1 to TRBJ2-1; D unclear. The CDR3 spans 15 residues. V shed 0 bases and J shed 8 bases, with 15 bases lying between them. The germline V gene encodes CDR1 SGHRS and CDR2 YFSETQ. In DNA, the CDR3 is TGCGCCAGCAGCTTGGCCGGAAATCCTGGCGATGAGCAGTTCTTC. This gives the protein CASSLAGNPGDEQFF.

The chain carries TRBV9 and TRBJ1-3; D is uncertain. Between the trimmed V and J ends, which lost 1 base and 2 bases, there was a span of 10 bases. The CDR3 covers 15 residues. CDR1 and CDR2 from the germline V gene are SGDLS and YYNGEE. CDR3 amino acids: CASSVSPLAGNTIYF. The CDR3 DNA follows: TGTGCCAGCAGCGTAAGTCCATTAGCTGGAAACACCATATATTTT.

The count of this clonotype is one. The chain uses TRBV3-1 and TRBJ2-3; D is possibly TRBD1 or TRBD2 (5 bases each). The CDR3 is 16 residues long. V dropped 0 bases and J dropped 2 bases, with 12 bases sitting between them. From germline, CDR1 is LGHDT and CDR2 YNNKEL (reference sequence). This CDR3 reads CASSQDPGPTTDTQYF. DNA of the CDR3: TGTGCCAGCAGCCAAGATCCGGGACCAACCACAGATACGCAGTATTTT.

This chain joins TRBV10-3 and TRBJ2-5; 12 nucleotides agree with TRBD1. Germline-derived CDR1 and CDR2 are ENHRY and SYGVKD. The CDR3 has 16 residues. V shed 3 bases and J 6 bases; nucleotides not matched to a gene: 8. The CDR3 reads CAISDTGTGGGKTQYF. The CDR3 nucleotides are TGTGCCATCAGTGATACCGGGACAGGGGGCGGAAAGACCCAGTACTTC.